This T cell receptor beta chain was sequenced during a study of OX40 agonist ivuxolimab in advanced cancers. There are 17 residues in the CDR3. Measured with immunoSEQ multiplex PCR; TCRdb has only the in-frame clones, and not every one. The data contain around 150,000 clones, roughly 94% of them singletons. V usage is TRBV21-1 and J usage is TRBJ2-1; TRBD2 is the table's D call, not checked against the DNA. TRBV21-1 is designated a pseudogene. The material sequenced was CD4+ or CD8+ T cells sorted from blood, taken in a trial of the OX40 agonist ivuxolimab. The clonotype was recovered from an adult with an advanced solid tumor such as melanoma, head and neck, liver or kidney cancer. The CDR3 DNA reads as TGTGCCAGCAGCAAAGAGTTGCAGCGCCGGGGGAGCAATGAGCAGTTCTTC. Its translation is CASSKELQRRGSNEQFF.